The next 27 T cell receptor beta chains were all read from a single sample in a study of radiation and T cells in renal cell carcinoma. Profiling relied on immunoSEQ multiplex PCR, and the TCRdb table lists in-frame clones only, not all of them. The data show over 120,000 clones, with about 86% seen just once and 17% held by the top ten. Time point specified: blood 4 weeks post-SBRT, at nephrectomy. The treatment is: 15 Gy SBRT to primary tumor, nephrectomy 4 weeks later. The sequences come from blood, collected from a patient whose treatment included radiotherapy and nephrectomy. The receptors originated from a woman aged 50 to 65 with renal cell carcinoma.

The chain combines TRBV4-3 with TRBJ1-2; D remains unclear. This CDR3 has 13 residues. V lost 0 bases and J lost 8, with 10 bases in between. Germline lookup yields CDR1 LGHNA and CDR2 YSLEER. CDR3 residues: CASSQDLGRGYTF. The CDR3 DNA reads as TGCGCCAGCAGCCAAGATTTGGGCAGGGGCTACACCTTC.

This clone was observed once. CDR3 in DNA: TGTGCCAGCAGCTTAGCGACGGGGGCGAGACAAGAGACCCAGTACTTC. Its protein product is CASSLATGARQETQYF. The genes are TRBV7-2 and TRBJ2-5; the D call may be TRBD1 or TRBD2 (6 bases each). V was trimmed by 0 bases and J by 2 bases, leaving 13 bases between them. The CDR3 is 16 amino acids. Germline V lookup: CDR1 SGHTA, CDR2 FQGNSA.

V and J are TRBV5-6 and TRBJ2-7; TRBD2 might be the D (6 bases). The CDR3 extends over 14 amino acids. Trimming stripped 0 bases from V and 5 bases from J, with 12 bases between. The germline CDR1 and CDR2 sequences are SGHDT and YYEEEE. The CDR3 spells CASSLGDWKDEQYF. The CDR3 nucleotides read TGTGCCAGCAGCTTGGGGGACTGGAAAGACGAGCAGTACTTC.

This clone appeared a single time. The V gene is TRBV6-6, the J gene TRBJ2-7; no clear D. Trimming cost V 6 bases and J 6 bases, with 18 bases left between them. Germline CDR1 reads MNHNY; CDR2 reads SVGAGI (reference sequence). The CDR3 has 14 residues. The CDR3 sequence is CASSTPGLSREQYF. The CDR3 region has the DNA TGTGCCAGCAGCACCCCCGGGCTCTCTCGCGAGCAGTACTTC.

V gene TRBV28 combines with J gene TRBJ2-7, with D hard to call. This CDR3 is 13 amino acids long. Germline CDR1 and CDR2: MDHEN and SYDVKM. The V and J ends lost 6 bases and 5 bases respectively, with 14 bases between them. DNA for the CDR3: TGTGCCAGCAGGGTGTACGTGGGTAACGAGCAGTACTTC. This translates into CASRVYVGNEQYF.

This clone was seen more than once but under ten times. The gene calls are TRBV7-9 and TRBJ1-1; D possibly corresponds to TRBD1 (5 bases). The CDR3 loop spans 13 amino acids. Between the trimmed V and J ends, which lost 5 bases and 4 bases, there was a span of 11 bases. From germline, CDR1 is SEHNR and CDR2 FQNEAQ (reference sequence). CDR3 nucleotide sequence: TGTGCCAGCAGCGCCCAGGGAGGCACTGAAGCTTTCTTT. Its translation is CASSAQGGTEAFF.

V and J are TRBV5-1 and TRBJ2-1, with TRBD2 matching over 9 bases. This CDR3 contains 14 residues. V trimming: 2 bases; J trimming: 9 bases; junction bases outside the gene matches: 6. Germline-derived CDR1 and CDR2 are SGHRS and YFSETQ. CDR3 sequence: CASSFSGRSGEQFF. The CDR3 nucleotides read TGCGCCAGCAGCTTTAGCGGGAGAAGCGGTGAGCAGTTCTTC.

The DNA for the CDR3 is TGTGCCAGCAGCTTTTTGGGCAGGTCGATCAGCACTGAAGCTTTCTTT. Its protein is CASSFLGRSISTEAFF. The chain employs TRBV5-4 and TRBJ1-1; D is uncertain. V was clipped by 2 bases and J by 4 bases, with 18 bases between them. The V gene's germline CDR1 is SGHNT and CDR2 YYREEE (reference sequence). The CDR3 has 16 residues. The entire variable domain, with the rest obtained from reference TRBV5-4 and TRBJ1-1, is as follows: ETGVTQSPTHLIKTRGQQVTLRCSSQSGHNTVSWYQQALGQGPQFIFQYYREEENGRGNFPPRFSGLQFPNYSSELNVNALELDDSALYLCASSFLGRSISTEAFFGQGTRLTVV.

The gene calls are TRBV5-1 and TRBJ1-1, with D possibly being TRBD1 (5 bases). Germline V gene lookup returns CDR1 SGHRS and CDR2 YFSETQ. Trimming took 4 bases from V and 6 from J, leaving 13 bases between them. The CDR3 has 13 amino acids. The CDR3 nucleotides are TGCGCCAGCAGCACCCCGGCAGGGTCTGAAGCTTTCTTT. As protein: CASSTPAGSEAFF.

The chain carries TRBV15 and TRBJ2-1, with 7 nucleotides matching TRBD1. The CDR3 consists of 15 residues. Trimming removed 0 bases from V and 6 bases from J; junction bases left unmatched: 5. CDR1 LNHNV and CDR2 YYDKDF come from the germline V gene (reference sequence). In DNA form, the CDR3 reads TGTGCCACCAGCAGAGATAATCAGGGGGTCAATGAGCAGTTCTTC. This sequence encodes CATSRDNQGVNEQFF.

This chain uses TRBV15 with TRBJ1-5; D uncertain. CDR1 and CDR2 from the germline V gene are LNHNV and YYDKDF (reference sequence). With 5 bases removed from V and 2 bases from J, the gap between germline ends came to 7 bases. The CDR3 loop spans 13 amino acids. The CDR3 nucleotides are TGTGCCACCAGCCCAAGGGGCAATCAGCCCCAGCATTTT. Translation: CATSPRGNQPQHF.

The DNA of the CDR3 is TGTGCCAGCAGCTTAGGGGAGCTTAACTATGGCTACACCTTC. Translated, it gives CASSLGELNYGYTF. The chain recombines TRBV11-2 with TRBJ1-2, with D hard to call. Germline-derived CDR1 and CDR2 are SGHAT and FQNNGV. V lost 1 base and J 1 base, leaving 7 bases between the germline ends. The CDR3 is 14 amino acids.

The CDR3 here is CAITFGANTGELFF. The DNA of the CDR3 is TGTGCCATCACTTTTGGGGCGAACACCGGGGAGCTGTTTTTT. The V and J genes are TRBV10-3 and TRBJ2-2, with D unresolved. Looked up from germline, CDR1 is ENHRY and CDR2 is SYGVKD. The V end was cut by 7 bases, the J end by 0 bases, with 9 bases between. The CDR3 is 14 amino acids.

In DNA, the CDR3 is TGTGCCAGTAGTATCGAGGACAGGGGCAATCAGCCCCAGCATTTT. It specifies CASSIEDRGNQPQHF. The chain has TRBV19 and TRBJ1-5; 8 bases are a match to TRBD1. Germline V gene data show CDR1 as LNHDA and CDR2 as SQIVND (reference sequence). This CDR3 contains 15 residues. V shed 3 bases, J shed 2 bases, and the junction held 3 bases outside the gene matches.

CDR3 bases: TGCGCCAGCAGCCAAGACGGATACTTCGGCTACACCTTC. It encodes CASSQDGYFGYTF. The V and J genes are TRBV4-3 and TRBJ1-2; D unclear. Germline CDR1 and CDR2: LGHNA and YSLEER. V shed 0 bases and J shed 8 bases, with 10 bases lying between them. This CDR3 is 13 amino acids long.

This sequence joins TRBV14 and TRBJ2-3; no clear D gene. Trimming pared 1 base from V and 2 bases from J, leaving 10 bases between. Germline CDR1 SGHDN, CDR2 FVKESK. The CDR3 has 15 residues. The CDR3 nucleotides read TGTGCCAGCAGCCAAGTGTCAGGTTTCACAGATACGCAGTATTTT. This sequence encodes CASSQVSGFTDTQYF.

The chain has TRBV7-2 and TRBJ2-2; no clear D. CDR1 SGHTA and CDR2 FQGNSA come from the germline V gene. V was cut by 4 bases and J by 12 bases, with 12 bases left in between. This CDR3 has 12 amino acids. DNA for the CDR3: TGTGCCAGCAGCTCCCGGGTTTGGAAGCTGTTTTTT. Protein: CASSSRVWKLFF.

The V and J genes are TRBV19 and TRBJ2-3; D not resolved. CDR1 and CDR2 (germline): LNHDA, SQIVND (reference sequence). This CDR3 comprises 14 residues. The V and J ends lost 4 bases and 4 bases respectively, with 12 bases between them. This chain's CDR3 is CASSTQANSDTQYF. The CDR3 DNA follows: TGTGCCAGTAGTACCCAGGCGAACTCAGATACGCAGTATTTT.

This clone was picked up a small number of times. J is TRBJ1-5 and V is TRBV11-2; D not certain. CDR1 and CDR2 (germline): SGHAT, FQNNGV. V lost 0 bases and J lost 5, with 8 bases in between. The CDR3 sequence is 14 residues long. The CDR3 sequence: CASSLEAVHQPQHF. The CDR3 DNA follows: TGTGCCAGCAGCTTAGAAGCAGTCCATCAGCCCCAGCATTTT.

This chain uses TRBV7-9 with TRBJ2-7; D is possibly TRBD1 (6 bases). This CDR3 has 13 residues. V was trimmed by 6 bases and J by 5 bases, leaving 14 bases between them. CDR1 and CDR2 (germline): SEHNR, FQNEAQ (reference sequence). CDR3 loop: CASSVTGIHEQYF. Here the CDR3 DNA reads TGTGCCAGCAGTGTAACAGGGATCCACGAGCAGTACTTC.

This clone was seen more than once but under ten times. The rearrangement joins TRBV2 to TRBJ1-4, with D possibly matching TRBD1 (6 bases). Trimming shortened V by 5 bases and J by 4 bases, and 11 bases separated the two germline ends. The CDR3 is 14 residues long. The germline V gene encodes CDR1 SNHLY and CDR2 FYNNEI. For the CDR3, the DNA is TGTGCCAGCAGTCCGGACAGCAATAATGAAAAACTGTTTTTT. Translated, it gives CASSPDSNNEKLFF.

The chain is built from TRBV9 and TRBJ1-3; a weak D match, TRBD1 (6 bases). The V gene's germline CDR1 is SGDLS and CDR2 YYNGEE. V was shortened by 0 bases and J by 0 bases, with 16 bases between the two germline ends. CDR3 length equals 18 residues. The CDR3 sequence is CASSVGGGQRSSGNTIYF. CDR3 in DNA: TGTGCCAGCAGCGTAGGTGGCGGACAGAGGAGCTCTGGAAACACCATATATTTT. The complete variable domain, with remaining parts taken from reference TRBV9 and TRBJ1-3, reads DSGVTQTPKHLITATGQRVTLRCSPRSGDLSVYWYQQSLDQGLQFLIQYYNGEERAKGNILERFSAQQFPDLHSELNLSSLELGDSALYFCASSVGGGQRSSGNTIYFGEGSWLTVV.

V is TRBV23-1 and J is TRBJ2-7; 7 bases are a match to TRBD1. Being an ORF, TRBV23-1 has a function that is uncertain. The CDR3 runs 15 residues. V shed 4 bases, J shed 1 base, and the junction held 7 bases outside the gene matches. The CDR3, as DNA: TGCGCCAGCAGTCCGAAGGACAGGCCTTCCTACGAGCAGTACTTC. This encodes CASSPKDRPSYEQYF.

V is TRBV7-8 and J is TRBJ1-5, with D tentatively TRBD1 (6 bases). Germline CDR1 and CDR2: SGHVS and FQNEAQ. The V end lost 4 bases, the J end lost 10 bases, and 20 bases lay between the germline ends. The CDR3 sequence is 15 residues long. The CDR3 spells CASSSSGTRNSPQHF. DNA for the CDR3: TGTGCCAGCAGCTCCTCGGGGACAAGAAATAGCCCCCAGCATTTT.

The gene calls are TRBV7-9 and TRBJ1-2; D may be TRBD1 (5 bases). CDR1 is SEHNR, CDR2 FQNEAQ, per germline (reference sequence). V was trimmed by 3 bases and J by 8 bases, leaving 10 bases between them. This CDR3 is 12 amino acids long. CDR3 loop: CASSLDITGYTF. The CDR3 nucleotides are TGTGCCAGCAGCTTGGACATTACGGGCTACACCTTC.

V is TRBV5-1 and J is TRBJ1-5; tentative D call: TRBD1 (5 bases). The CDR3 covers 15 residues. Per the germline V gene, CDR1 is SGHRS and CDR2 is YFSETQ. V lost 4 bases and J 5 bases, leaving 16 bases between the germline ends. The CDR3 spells CASSTRPGGDQPQHF. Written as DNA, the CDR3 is TGCGCCAGCAGCACCAGACCGGGGGGGGATCAGCCCCAGCATTTT.

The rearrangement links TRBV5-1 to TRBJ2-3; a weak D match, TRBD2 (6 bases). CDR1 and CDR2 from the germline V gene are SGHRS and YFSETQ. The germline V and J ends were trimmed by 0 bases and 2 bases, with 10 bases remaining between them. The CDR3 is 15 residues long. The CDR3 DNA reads TGCGCCAGCAGCTTGGCGGGGGATCCCACAGATACGCAGTATTTT. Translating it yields CASSLAGDPTDTQYF.